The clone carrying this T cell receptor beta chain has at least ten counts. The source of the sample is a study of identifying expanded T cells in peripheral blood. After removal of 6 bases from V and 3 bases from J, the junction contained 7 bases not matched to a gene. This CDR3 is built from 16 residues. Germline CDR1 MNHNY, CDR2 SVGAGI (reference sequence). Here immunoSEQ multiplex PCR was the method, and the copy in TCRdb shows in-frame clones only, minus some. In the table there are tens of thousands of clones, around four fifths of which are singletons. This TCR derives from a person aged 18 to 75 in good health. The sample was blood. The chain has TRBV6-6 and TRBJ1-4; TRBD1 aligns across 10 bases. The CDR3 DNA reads TGTGCCAGCAGACGACAGGGGGCGTCGGCTAATGAAAAACTGTTTTTT. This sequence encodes CASRRQGASANEKLFF.